This TCR beta chain comes out of a study of neoadjuvant anti-PD-1 for oral cavity cancer. Study-wide context: Before surgery, most patients got three to four biweekly 3 mg/kg nivolumab doses. Broader study findings: Post-nivolumab, blood T cell clonality was significantly elevated in non-responders.

Remarks on this clone: Its antigen remains unknown.

This CDR3 is built from 16 residues. Trimming at V came to 1 base and at J to 4 bases, leaving 8 bases not matched to a gene. Germline loops: CDR1 SGHRS, CDR2 YFSETQ. Here immunoSEQ multiplex PCR was the method, and the copy in TCRdb shows in-frame clones only, minus some. The sample consists of about 81,000 clones, around 80% of them appearing once. No culture or expansion preceded analysis of these blood cells. Here the sequenced sample was PBMCs, taken before nivolumab (anti-PD-1) treatment. The sequence was obtained from a person aged 35-79 years with oral cavity squamous cell carcinoma. V and J are TRBV5-1 and TRBJ2-5, with 9 bases fitting TRBD2. The CDR3 nucleotides read TGCGCCAGCAGCTTGCTAGGGCGGGAGGGCCCAGAGACCCAGTACTTC. Its protein product is CASSLLGREGPETQYF. Variable domain in full (rest from reference TRBV5-1 and TRBJ2-5): KAGVTQTPRYLIKTRGQQVTLSCSPISGHRSVSWYQQTPGQGLQFLFEYFSETQRNKGNFPGRFSGRQFSNSRSEMNVSTLELGDSALYLCASSLLGREGPETQYFGPGTRLLVL.